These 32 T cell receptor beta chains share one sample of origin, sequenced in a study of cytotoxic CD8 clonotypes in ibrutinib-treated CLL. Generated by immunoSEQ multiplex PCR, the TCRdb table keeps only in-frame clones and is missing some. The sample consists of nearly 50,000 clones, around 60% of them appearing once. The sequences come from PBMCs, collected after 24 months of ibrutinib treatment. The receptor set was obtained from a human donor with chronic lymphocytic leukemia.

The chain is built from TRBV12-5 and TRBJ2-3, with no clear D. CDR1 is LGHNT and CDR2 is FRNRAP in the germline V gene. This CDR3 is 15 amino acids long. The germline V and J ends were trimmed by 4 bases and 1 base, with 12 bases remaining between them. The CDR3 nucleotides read TGTGCTAGTGGTTCGGACGTTTTACGCACAGATACGCAGTATTTT. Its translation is CASGSDVLRTDTQYF.

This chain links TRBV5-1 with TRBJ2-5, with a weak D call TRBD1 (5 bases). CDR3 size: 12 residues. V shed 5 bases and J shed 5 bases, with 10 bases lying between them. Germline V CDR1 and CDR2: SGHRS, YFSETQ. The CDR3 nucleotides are TGCGCCAGCAGTCTCTACAGGGAGACCCAGTACTTC. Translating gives CASSLYRETQYF. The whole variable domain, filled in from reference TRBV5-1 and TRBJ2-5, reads KAGVTQTPRYLIKTRGQQVTLSCSPISGHRSVSWYQQTPGQGLQFLFEYFSETQRNKGNFPGRFSGRQFSNSRSEMNVSTLELGDSALYLCASSLYRETQYFGPGTRLLVL.

CDR3 nucleotides: TGTGCCAGCAGCGCCGAAACAGTAGACTCTGGAAACACCATATATTTT. Protein sequence: CASSAETVDSGNTIYF. V gene TRBV2 combines with J gene TRBJ1-3; D uncertain. With 6 bases removed from V and 0 bases from J, the gap between germline ends came to 15 bases. CDR1 is SNHLY, CDR2 FYNNEI, per germline. The CDR3 has 16 residues.

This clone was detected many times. The chain's CDR3 is CASSQGARGEQFF. The DNA for the CDR3 is TGCGCCAGCAGCCAAGGAGCCAGGGGAGAGCAGTTCTTC. The rearrangement joins TRBV4-1 to TRBJ2-1; the D gene is possibly TRBD1 (6 bases). The CDR3 length is 13 residues. V was trimmed by 1 base and J by 10 bases, leaving 11 bases between them. The germline CDR1 and CDR2 sequences are MGHRA and YSYEKL.

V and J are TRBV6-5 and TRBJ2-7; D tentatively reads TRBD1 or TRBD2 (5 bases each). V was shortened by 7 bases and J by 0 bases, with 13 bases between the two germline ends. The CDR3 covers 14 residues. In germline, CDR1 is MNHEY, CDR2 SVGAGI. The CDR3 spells CASTSGTVSYEQYF. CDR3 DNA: TGTGCCAGCACATCCGGGACGGTCTCCTACGAGCAGTACTTC.

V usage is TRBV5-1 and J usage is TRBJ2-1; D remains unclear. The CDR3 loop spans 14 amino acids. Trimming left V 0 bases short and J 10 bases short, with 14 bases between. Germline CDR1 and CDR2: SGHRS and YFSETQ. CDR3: CASSLGNGFGEQFF. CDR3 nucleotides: TGCGCCAGCAGCTTGGGGAATGGGTTCGGGGAGCAGTTCTTC.

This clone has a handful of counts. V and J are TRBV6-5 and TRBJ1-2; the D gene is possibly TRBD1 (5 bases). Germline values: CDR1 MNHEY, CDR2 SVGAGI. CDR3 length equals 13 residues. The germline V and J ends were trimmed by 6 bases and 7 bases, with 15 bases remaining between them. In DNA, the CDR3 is TGTGCCAGCAGGGCCAGGGAGGCGGCTGGCTACACCTTC. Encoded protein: CASRAREAAGYTF.

The CDR3 spells CASSVNRGLYNEQFF. CDR3 coding DNA: TGTGCCAGCAGTGTTAACAGGGGCCTCTACAATGAGCAGTTCTTC. The chain employs TRBV6-1 and TRBJ2-1, with 7 nucleotides matching TRBD1. This CDR3 region has 15 residues. The V segment lost 4 bases and the J segment 3 bases; nucleotides outside the gene matches: 6. Germline V lookup: CDR1 MNHNS, CDR2 SASEGT.

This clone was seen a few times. DNA of the CDR3: TGTGCCAGCAGCTTAGCGCGGGGCACAGATACGCAGTATTTT. It is translated as CASSLARGTDTQYF. The rearrangement joins TRBV7-9 to TRBJ2-3; D perhaps matches TRBD2 (5 bases). The CDR3 runs 14 residues. In germline, CDR1 is SEHNR, CDR2 FQNEAQ (reference sequence). V gave up 0 bases and J gave up 1 base, with 5 bases separating them. Based on the CDR3 plus reference TRBV7-9 and TRBJ2-3, the full variable domain is DTGVSQNPRHKITKRGQNVTFRCDPISEHNRLYWYRQTLGQGPEFLTYFQNEAQLEKSRLLSDRFSAERPKGSFSTLEIQRTEQGDSAMYLCASSLARGTDTQYFGPGTRLTVL.

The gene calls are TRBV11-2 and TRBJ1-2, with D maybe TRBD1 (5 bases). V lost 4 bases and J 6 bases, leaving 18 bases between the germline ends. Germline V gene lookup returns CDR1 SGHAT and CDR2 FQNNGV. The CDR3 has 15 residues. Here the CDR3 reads CASSSYPTESHGYTF. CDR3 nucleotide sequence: TGTGCCAGCAGCTCCTACCCGACAGAGAGCCATGGCTACACCTTC.

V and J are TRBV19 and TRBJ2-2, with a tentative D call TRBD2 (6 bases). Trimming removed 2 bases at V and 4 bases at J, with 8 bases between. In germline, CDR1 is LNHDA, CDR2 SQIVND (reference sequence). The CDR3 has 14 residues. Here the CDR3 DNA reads TGTGCCAGTAGTATAAAAGCGGGCACCGGGGAGCTGTTTTTT. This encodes CASSIKAGTGELFF.

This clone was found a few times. CDR3 bases: TGCGCCAGCAGCTTTGGACCACTCAGCACAGATACGCAGTATTTT. Translation gives CASSFGPLSTDTQYF. This chain uses TRBV5-1 with TRBJ2-3; D remains ambiguous. CDR1 is SGHRS, CDR2 YFSETQ, per germline. The CDR3 is 15 amino acids. Deletions cut 2 bases from V and 0 bases from J, with 10 bases between.

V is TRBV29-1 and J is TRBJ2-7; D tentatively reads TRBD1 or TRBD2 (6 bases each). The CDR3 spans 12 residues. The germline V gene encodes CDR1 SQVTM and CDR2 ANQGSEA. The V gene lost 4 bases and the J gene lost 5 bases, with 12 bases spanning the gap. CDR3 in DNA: TGCAGCGTTGCAAGGGGGGTCAACGAGCAGTACTTC. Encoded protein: CSVARGVNEQYF.

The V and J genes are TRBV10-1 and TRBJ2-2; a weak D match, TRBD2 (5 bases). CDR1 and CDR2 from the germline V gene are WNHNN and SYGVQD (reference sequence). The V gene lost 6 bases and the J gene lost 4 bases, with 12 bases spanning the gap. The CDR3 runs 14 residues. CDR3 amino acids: CASRRATRTGELFF. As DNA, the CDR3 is TGCGCCAGCAGGAGGGCCACACGCACCGGGGAGCTGTTTTTT.

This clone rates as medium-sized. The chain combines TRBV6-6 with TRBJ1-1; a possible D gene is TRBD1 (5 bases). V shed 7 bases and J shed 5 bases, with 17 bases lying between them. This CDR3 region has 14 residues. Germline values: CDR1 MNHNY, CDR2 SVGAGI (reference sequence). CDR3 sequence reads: CASTDWGKGTEAFF. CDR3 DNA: TGTGCCAGCACCGATTGGGGGAAGGGAACTGAAGCTTTCTTT.

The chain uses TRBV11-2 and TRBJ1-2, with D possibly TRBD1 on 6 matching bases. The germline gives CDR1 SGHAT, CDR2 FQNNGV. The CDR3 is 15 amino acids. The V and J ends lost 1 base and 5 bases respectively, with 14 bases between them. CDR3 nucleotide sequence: TGTGCCAGCAGCTTAGGGGATGGGGGGCCTTATGGCTACACCTTC. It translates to CASSLGDGGPYGYTF.

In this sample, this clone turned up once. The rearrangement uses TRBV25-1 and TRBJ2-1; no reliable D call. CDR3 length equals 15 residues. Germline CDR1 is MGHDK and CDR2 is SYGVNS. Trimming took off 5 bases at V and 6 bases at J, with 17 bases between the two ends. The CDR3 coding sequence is TGTGCCAGCAGTTTCGGGCAGTCCGCAGCCAATGAGCAGTTCTTC. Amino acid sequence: CASSFGQSAANEQFF.

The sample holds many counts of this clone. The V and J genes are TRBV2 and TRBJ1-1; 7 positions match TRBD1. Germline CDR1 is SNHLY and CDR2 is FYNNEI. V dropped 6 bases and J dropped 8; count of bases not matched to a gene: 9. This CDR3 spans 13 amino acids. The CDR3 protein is CASRDPGTVEAFF. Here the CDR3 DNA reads TGTGCCAGCAGAGACCCCGGGACAGTAGAAGCTTTCTTT.

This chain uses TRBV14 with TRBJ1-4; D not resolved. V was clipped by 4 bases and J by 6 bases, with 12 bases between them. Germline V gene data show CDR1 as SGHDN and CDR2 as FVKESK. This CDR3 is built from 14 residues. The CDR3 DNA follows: TGTGCCAGCAGCCTCTTCTTGGGAGATGAAAAACTGTTTTTT. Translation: CASSLFLGDEKLFF.

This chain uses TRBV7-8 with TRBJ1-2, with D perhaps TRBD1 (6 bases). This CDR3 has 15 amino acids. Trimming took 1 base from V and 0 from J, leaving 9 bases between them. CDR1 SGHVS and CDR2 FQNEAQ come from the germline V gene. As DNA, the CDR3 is TGTGCCAGCAGCTTAGTTGGGGGCTCTAACTATGGCTACACCTTC. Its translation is CASSLVGGSNYGYTF.

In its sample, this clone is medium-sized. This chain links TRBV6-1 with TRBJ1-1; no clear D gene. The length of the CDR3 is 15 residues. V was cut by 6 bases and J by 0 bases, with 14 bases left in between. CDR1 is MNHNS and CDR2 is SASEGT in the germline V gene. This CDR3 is CASSPNGEMNTEAFF. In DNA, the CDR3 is TGTGCCAGCAGCCCGAATGGCGAAATGAACACTGAAGCTTTCTTT.

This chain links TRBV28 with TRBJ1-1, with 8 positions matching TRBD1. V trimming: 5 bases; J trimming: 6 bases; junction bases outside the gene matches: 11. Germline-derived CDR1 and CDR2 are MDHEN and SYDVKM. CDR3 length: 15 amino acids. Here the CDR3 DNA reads TGTGCCAGCAGTCCTTCACCCAGGGGGCTCGCTGAAGCTTTCTTT. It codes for CASSPSPRGLAEAFF.

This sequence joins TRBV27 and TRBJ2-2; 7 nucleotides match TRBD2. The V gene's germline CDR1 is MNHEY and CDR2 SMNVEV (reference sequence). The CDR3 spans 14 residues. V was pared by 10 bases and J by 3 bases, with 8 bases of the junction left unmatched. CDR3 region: CATRRDYYTGELFF. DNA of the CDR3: TGTGCCACCAGACGGGACTACTACACCGGGGAGCTGTTTTTT.

CDR3 in amino acids: CSVEGGTGELFF. The CDR3 bases are TGCAGCGTTGAAGGCGGTACCGGGGAGCTGTTTTTT. The chain recombines TRBV29-1 with TRBJ2-2; D is uncertain. This CDR3 spans 12 amino acids. V was shortened by 1 base and J by 5 bases, with 5 bases between the two germline ends. Germline assignment: CDR1 SQVTM and CDR2 ANQGSEA.

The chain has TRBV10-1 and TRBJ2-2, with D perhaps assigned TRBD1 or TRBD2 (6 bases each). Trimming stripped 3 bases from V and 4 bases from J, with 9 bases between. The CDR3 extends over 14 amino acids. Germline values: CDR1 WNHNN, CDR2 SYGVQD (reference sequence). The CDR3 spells CASSEGGGTGELFF. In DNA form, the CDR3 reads TGCGCCAGCAGTGAAGGGGGAGGCACCGGGGAGCTGTTTTTT.

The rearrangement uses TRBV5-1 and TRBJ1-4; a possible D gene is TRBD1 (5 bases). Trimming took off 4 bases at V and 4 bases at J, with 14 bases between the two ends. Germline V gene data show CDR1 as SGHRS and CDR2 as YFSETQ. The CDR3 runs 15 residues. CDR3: CASSGWGTDNEKLFF. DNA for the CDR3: TGCGCCAGCAGCGGGTGGGGGACGGATAATGAAAAACTGTTTTTT.

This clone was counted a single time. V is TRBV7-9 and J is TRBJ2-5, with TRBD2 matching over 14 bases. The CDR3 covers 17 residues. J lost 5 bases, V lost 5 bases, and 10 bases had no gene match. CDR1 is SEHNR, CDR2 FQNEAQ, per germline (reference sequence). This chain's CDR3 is CASSEGRTSGGMETQYF. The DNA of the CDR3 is TGTGCCAGCAGCGAAGGGCGGACTAGCGGGGGGATGGAGACCCAGTACTTC.

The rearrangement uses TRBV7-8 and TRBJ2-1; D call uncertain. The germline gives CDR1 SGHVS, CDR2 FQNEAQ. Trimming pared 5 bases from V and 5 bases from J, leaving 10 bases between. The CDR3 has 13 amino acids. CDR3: CASSPGWDNEQFF. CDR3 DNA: TGTGCCAGCAGCCCCGGTTGGGACAATGAGCAGTTCTTC.

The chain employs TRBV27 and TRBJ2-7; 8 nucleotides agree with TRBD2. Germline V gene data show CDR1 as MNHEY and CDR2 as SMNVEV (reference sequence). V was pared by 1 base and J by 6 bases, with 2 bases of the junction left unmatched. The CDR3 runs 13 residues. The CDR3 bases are TGTGCCAGCAGTTTATTGGCGGGGGGCGAGCAGTACTTC. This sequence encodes CASSLLAGGEQYF.

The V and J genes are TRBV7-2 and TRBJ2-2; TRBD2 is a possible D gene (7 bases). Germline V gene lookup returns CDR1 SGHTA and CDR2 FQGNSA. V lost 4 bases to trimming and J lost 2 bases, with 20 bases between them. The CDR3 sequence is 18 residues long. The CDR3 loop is CASSSPRRGGSNTGELFF. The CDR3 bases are TGTGCCAGCAGCTCCCCCCGGCGCGGGGGCTCAAACACCGGGGAGCTGTTTTTT.

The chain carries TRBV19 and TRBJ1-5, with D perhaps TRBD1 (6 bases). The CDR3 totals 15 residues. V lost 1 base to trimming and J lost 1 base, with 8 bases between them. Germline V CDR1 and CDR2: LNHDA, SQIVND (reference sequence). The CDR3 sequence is CASSIAGQSNQPQHF. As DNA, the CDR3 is TGTGCCAGTAGTATAGCAGGACAGAGCAATCAGCCCCAGCATTTT.

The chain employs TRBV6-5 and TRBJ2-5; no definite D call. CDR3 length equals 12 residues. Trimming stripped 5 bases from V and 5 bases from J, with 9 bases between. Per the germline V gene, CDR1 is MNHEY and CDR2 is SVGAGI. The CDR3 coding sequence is TGTGCCAGCAGTCCGGCCGGGGAGACCCAGTACTTC. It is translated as CASSPAGETQYF.